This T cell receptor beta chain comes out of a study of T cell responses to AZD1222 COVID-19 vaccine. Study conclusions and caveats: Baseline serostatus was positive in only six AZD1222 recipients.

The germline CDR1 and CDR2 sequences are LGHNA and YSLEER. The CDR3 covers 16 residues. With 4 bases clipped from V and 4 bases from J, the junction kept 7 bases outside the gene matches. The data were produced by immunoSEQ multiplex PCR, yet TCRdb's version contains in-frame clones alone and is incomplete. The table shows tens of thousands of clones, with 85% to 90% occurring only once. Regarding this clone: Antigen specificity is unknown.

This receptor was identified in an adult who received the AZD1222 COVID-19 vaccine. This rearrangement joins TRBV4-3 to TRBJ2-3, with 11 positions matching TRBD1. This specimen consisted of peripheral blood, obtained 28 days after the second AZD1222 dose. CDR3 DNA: TGCGCCAGCAGCCTAGCCGGGACAGGGGGTGCAGATACGCAGTATTTT. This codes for CASSLAGTGGADTQYF.